This TCR beta chain is drawn from a study of monozygotic twins with inflammatory bowel disease. There are 16 residues in the CDR3. The germline V gene encodes CDR1 PRHDT and CDR2 FYEKMQ (reference sequence). Through template switching, UMIs that included a 6-nucleotide sample barcode were added. TCRdb re-called the 5' RACE reads, yielding one record per CDR3 amino acid sequence without DNA. The table for this sample gives about 200,000 distinct CDR3 sequences. Collection of a roughly 2.5 ml blood sample took place per donor. General study findings and limits: Those with IBD had lower TCRbeta diversity (inverse Simpson) than their healthy co-twins did. None of the different T cell subtypes could be distinguished from one another.

In regard to this clonotype: Its antigen remains unidentified.

This chain uses TRBV13 with TRBJ2-7; as DNA is missing, the TRBD2 call by TCRdb cannot be tested. Material: blood. The source is a human donor with ulcerative colitis or Crohn's disease, or a healthy co-twin of an affected twin (not recorded which). The CDR3 loop reads CASSLGARDGPYEQYF.